These T cell receptor beta chains were read from a single sample in a study of blood T cell repertoires in COVID-19. This table comes from immunoSEQ multiplex PCR, and its TCRdb copy is limited to in-frame clones, with some not included. Counted here are approximately 460,000 clones, roughly 87% occurring once; the ten biggest clones make up around 0.9%. Sequenced input: peripheral blood. The receptors shown here come from a man aged 18 to 35 with COVID-19, enrolled during active disease. Both conserved end residues are part of each CDR3. The D gene is left open where the match is weak. Clone size, where shown, is once, few, many, or a class for clones that have expanded.

size: .; J: TRBJ2-3; V: TRBV14; D: TRBD2; CDR3: CASSQLRLAGFPSTDTQYF; DNA: TGTGCCAGCAGCCAACTAAGACTAGCGGGCTTTCCTAGCACAGATACGCAGTATTTT
size: .; J: TRBJ1-1; V: TRBV9; D: .; CDR3: CASSVDSGTEAFF; DNA: TGTGCCAGCAGCGTAGATTCCGGGACTGAAGCTTTCTTT
size: .; J: TRBJ1-5; V: TRBV6-5; D: .; CDR3: CASGTGYSNQPQHF; DNA: TGTGCCAGCGGTACAGGATATAGCAATCAGCCCCAGCATTTT
size: .; J: TRBJ2-5; V: TRBV6-6; D: TRBD2; CDR3: CASSSNSGSTRETQYF; DNA: TGTGCCAGCAGTTCCAATAGCGGGAGTACTCGGGAGACCCAGTACTTC
size: .; J: TRBJ1-6; V: TRBV27; D: TRBD1; CDR3: CASSNGQGFLAESPLHF; DNA: TGTGCCAGCAGCAACGGACAGGGATTTTTAGCGGAGTCACCCCTCCACTTT
size: .; J: TRBJ2-7; V: TRBV7-6; D: TRBD2; CDR3: CASSEGLAGVGTYEQYF; DNA: TGTGCCAGCAGCGAGGGACTAGCGGGAGTGGGGACCTACGAGCAGTACTTC
size: .; J: TRBJ1-4; V: TRBV15; D: .; CDR3: CATSRDRGGRREKLFF; DNA: TGTGCCACCAGCAGAGATCGGGGGGGTCGTCGTGAAAAACTGTTTTTT
size: .; J: TRBJ2-7; V: TRBV11-3; D: .; CDR3: CASSLGGGRDEQYF; DNA: TGTGCCAGCAGCTTAGGTGGAGGGCGGGACGAGCAGTACTTC
size: .; J: TRBJ1-3; V: TRBV5-1; D: .; CDR3: CASSLPRMTDSGNTIYF; DNA: TGCGCCAGCAGCTTGCCCCGTATGACAGACTCTGGAAACACCATATATTTT
size: once; J: TRBJ2-1; V: TRBV27; D: TRBD1; CDR3: CASSSTLRQGDEQFF; DNA: TGTGCCAGCAGTTCCACTTTGCGACAGGGCGATGAGCAGTTCTTC
size: .; J: TRBJ1-6; V: TRBV2; D: .; CDR3: CASSVRNSNSPLHF; DNA: TGTGCCAGCAGTGTCAGGAATAGTAATTCACCCCTCCACTTT
size: .; J: TRBJ2-7; V: TRBV6-5; D: .; CDR3: CASSYGSGGGYEQYF; DNA: TGTGCCAGCAGTTACGGTTCTGGGGGCGGCTACGAGCAGTACTTC
size: .; J: TRBJ2-1; V: TRBV5-1; D: .; CDR3: CASSLDSSEWNEQFF; DNA: TGCGCCAGCAGCTTGGATTCTAGCGAGTGGAATGAGCAGTTCTTC
size: .; J: TRBJ2-2; V: TRBV6-4; D: .; CDR3: CASSERDTGELFF; DNA: TGTGCCAGCAGTGAGCGGGACACCGGGGAGCTGTTTTTT
size: .; J: TRBJ1-2; V: TRBV14; D: .; CDR3: CASSQLEPGYGYTF; DNA: TGTGCCAGCAGCCAATTGGAGCCTGGCTATGGCTACACCTTC
size: .; J: TRBJ1-1; V: TRBV30; D: .; CDR3: CAWSVEGNTEAFF; DNA: TGTGCCTGGAGTGTAGAGGGGAACACTGAAGCTTTCTTT
size: .; J: TRBJ2-3; V: TRBV11-2; D: TRBD2; CDR3: CASSLGLAEAGDTQYF; DNA: TGTGCCAGCAGCCTGGGACTAGCGGAGGCGGGAGATACGCAGTATTTT
size: .; J: TRBJ2-1; V: TRBV15; D: .; CDR3: CATSKPLEGYNEQFF; DNA: TGTGCCACCAGCAAGCCCCTAGAGGGATACAATGAGCAGTTCTTC
size: .; J: TRBJ2-5; V: TRBV3-1/TRBV3-2; D: .; CDR3: CASSRGLLGTQYF; DNA: TGTGCCAGCAGCCGGGGACTTCTAGGGACCCAGTACTTC
size: .; J: TRBJ2-3; V: TRBV3-1/TRBV3-2; D: TRBD1; CDR3: CASSDWTGSSDTQYF; DNA: TGTGCCAGCAGCGACTGGACAGGGAGTTCAGATACGCAGTATTTT
size: .; J: TRBJ2-3; V: TRBV5-1; D: .; CDR3: CASSLTLTGDTQYF; DNA: TGCGCCAGCAGCTTGACCCTAACAGGGGATACGCAGTATTTT
size: .; J: TRBJ1-2; V: TRBV15; D: .; CDR3: CATRRDFGGYGYTF; DNA: TGTGCCACCAGACGGGACTTCGGGGGCTATGGCTACACCTTC
size: few; J: TRBJ1-5; V: TRBV4-1; D: TRBD1; CDR3: CASSQVQGKNQPQHF; DNA: TGCGCCAGCAGCCAGGTACAGGGGAAAAATCAGCCCCAGCATTTT
size: .; J: TRBJ2-1; V: TRBV29-1; D: TRBD2; CDR3: CSVERASGINEQFF; DNA: TGCAGCGTTGAACGGGCTAGCGGGATTAATGAGCAGTTCTTC
size: .; J: TRBJ1-4; V: TRBV2; D: .; CDR3: CASSRRGTTNEKLFF; DNA: TGTGCCAGCAGTAGGCGAGGGACTACTAATGAAAAACTGTTTTTT
size: .; J: TRBJ2-3; V: TRBV11-3; D: TRBD2; CDR3: CASSSLGLAVRDTQYF; DNA: TGTGCCAGCAGCTCCCTTGGACTAGCGGTGCGTGATACGCAGTATTTT